Reported below is one T cell receptor (beta chain). Its antigen remains unidentified. The source of the sample is a study of T cell responses to AZD1222 COVID-19 vaccine. Study results and limitations: Clonal diversity was possibly underestimated, and white British individuals and females predominated among donors. Repertoire sampling was restricted to post-peak T cell response timepoints. The span of vaccine-associated CD4 TCRs extended across spike, with dominance at 160-218 and 743-854.

Germline CDR1 reads MNHEY; CDR2 reads SMNVEV (reference sequence). With 3 bases removed from V and 5 bases from J, the gap between germline ends came to 10 bases. The CDR3 sequence is 13 residues long. TCRdb's copy holds only in-frame clones and misses some; the assay was immunoSEQ multiplex PCR. The data show about 89,000 clones, 75% to 95% seen once. The V gene is TRBV27, the J gene TRBJ2-5, with D unclear. Sequencing used peripheral blood, obtained 28 days after the second AZD1222 dose. This receptor was identified in an adult who received the AZD1222 COVID-19 vaccine. CDR3 in DNA: TGTGCCAGCAGTTTCAGTCTGTGGGAGACCCAGTACTTC. Encoded protein: CASSFSLWETQYF.